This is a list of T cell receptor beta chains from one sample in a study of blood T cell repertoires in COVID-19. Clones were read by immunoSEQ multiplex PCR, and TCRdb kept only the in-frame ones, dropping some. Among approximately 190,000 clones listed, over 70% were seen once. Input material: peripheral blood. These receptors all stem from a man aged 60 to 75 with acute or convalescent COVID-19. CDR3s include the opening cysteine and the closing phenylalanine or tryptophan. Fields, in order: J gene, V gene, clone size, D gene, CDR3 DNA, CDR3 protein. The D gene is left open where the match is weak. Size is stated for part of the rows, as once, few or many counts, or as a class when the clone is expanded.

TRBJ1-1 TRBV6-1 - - TGTGCCAGCAGTGAGGGGTCAGGGTATTCCACTGAAGCTTTCTTT CASSEGSGYSTEAFF
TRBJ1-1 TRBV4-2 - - TGTGCCAGCAGCCGAGATTTCGCAGGAGGTGAAGCTTTCTTT CASSRDFAGGEAFF
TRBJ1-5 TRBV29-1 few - TGCAGCGTTGAATACGGGGGTCAGCCCCAGCATTTT CSVEYGGQPQHF
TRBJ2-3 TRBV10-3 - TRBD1 TGTGCCATCAGTGATAACAGGGGGCCCGCAGATACGCAGTATTTT CAISDNRGPADTQYF
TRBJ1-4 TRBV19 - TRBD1 TGTGCCAGTAGTCCCTCGACAGGGCCTAATGAAAAACTGTTTTTT CASSPSTGPNEKLFF
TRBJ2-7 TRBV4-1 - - TGCGCCAGCAGCCAAGCAGGAGGGATCTCCTACGAGCAGTACTTC CASSQAGGISYEQYF
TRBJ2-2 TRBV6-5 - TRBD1 TGTGCCAGCAGAAGACAGGGGACCGGGGAGCTGTTTTTT CASRRQGTGELFF
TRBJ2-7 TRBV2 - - TGTGCCAGCAGTGAGGGTCGGGCCAGGGCCGAGCAGTACTTC CASSEGRARAEQYF
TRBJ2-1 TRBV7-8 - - TGTGCCAGCAGCTTAGCCTTGCGGTCCGGAAATGAGCAGTTCTTC CASSLALRSGNEQFF
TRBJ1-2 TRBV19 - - TGTGCCAGTACCAGTAGCGGGACCGCTAACTATGGCTACACCTTC CASTSSGTANYGYTF
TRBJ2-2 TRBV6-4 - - TGTGCCAGCCGGATTAGCGGGAACACCGGGGAGCTGTTTTTT CASRISGNTGELFF
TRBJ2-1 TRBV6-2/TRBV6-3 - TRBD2 TGTGCCAGCAGTTACGGGGGGGTGACGGTGAATGAGCAGTTCTTC CASSYGGVTVNEQFF
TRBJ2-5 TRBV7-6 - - TGTGCCAGCAGCTTATTTGGGGGCCACGGGGAGACCCAGTACTTC CASSLFGGHGETQYF
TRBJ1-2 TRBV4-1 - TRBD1 TGCGCCAGCAGCGCCCGGACAGGGGACAACTATGGCTACACCTTC CASSARTGDNYGYTF
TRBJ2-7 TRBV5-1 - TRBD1 TGCGCCAGCAGCTTAAGGCGCCCCGGGACAGGGGGCTACGAGCAGTACTTC CASSLRRPGTGGYEQYF
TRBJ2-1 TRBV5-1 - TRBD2 TGCGCCAGCAGCTTACTAGGGAGGGAGGGAAATGAGCAGTTCTTC CASSLLGREGNEQFF
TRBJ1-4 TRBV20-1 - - TGCAGTGCTAGTGATCGCAGGGTACCTAATGAAAAACTGTTTTTT CSASDRRVPNEKLFF
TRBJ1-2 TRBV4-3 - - TGCGCCAGCAGCCAAGAATCGGACAGTTACTATGGCTACACCTTC CASSQESDSYYGYTF
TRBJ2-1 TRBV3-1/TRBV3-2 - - TGTGCCAGCAGCCAGGGGCCCCACGCGGAGGAGCAGTTCTTC CASSQGPHAEEQFF